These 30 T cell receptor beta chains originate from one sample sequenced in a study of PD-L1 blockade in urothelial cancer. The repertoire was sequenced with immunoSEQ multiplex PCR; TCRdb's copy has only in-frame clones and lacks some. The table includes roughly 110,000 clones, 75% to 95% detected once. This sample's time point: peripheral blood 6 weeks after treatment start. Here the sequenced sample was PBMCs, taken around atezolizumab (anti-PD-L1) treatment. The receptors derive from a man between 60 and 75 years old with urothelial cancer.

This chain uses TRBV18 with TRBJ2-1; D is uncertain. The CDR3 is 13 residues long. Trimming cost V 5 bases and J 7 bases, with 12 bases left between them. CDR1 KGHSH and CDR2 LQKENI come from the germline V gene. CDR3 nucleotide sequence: TGTGCCAGCTCAGACGTTGTCGGGAATGAGCAGTTCTTC. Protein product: CASSDVVGNEQFF.

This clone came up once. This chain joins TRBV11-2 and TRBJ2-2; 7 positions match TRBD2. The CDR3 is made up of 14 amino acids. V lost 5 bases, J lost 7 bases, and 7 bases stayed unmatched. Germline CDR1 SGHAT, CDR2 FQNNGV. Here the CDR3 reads CASSHGGVIGELFF. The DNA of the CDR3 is TGTGCCAGCAGCCATGGGGGGGTTATCGGGGAGCTGTTTTTT.

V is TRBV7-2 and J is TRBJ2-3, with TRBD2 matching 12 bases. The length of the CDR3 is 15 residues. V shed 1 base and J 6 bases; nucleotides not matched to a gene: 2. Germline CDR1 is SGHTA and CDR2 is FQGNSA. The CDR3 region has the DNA TGTGCCAGCAGCTTAGAACTAGCGGGGGGCGATACGCAGTATTTT. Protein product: CASSLELAGGDTQYF.

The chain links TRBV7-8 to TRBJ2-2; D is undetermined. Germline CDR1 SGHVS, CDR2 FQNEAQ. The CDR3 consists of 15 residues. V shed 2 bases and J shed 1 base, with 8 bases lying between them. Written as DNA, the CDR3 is TGTGCCAGCAGCTTATTCGGTCAGAACACCGGGGAGCTGTTTTTT. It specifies CASSLFGQNTGELFF.

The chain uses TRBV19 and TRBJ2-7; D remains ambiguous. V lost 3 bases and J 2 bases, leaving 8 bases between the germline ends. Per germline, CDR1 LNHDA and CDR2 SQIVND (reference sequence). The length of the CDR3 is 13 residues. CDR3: CASSMRVPYEQYF. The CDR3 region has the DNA TGTGCCAGTAGTATGAGAGTCCCCTACGAGCAGTACTTC.

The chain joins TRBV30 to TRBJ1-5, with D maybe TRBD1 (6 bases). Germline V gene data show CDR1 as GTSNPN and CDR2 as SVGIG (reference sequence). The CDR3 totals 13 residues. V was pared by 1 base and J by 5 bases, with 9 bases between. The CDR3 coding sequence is TGTGCCTGGAGTGGCAGGGGTGATCAGCCCCAGCATTTT. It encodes CAWSGRGDQPQHF.

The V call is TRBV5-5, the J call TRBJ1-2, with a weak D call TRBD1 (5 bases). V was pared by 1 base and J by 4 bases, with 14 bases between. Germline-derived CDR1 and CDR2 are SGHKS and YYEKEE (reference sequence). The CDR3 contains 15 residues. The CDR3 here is CASSLSTGHLYGYTF. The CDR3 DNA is TGTGCCAGCAGCTTGTCAACAGGCCACCTCTATGGCTACACCTTC.

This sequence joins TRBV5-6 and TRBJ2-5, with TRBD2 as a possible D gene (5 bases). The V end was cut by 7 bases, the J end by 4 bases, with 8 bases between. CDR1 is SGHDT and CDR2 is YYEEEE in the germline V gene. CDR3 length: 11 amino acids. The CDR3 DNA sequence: TGTGCCAGCGACCGGGGAGAGACCCAGTACTTC. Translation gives CASDRGETQYF.

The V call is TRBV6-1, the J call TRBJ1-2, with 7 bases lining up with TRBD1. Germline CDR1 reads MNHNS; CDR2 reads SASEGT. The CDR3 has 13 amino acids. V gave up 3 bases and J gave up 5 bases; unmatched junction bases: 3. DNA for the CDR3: TGTGCCAGCAGTGAGGGGGACAGTTATGGCTACACCTTC. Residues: CASSEGDSYGYTF.

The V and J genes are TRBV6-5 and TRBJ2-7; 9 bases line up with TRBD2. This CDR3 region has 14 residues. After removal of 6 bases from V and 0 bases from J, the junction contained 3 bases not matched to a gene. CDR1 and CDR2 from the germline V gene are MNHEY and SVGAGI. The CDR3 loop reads CASRRGLASYEQYF. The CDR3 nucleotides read TGTGCCAGCAGGAGGGGACTAGCCTCCTACGAGCAGTACTTC.

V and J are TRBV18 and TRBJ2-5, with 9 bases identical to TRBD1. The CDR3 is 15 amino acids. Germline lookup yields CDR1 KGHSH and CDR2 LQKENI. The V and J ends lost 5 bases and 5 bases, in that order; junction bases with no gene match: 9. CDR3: CASSKQQGAMETQYF. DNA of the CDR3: TGTGCCAGCTCAAAACAACAGGGGGCAATGGAGACCCAGTACTTC. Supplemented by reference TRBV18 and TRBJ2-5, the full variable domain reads NAGVMQNPRHLVRRRGQEARLRCSPMKGHSHVYWYRQLPEEGLKFMVYLQKENIIDESGMPKERFSAEFPKEGPSILRIQQVVRGDSAAYFCASSKQQGAMETQYFGPGTRLLVL.

This CDR3 reads CASSEGGLGEQYF. CDR3 in DNA: TGTGCCAGCTCCGAGGGGGGGCTGGGGGAGCAGTACTTC. This chain connects TRBV6-1 to TRBJ2-7; weak D call: TRBD2 (7 bases). Trimming left V 8 bases short and J 7 bases short, with 18 bases between. The CDR3 runs to 13 residues. Germline CDR1 MNHNS, CDR2 SASEGT.

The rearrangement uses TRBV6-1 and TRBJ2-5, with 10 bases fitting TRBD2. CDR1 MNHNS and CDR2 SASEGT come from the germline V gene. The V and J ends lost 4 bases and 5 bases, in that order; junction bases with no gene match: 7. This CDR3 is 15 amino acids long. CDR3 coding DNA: TGTGCCAGCAGTGCACCTAGCGGGAGCGGCGAGACCCAGTACTTC. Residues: CASSAPSGSGETQYF.

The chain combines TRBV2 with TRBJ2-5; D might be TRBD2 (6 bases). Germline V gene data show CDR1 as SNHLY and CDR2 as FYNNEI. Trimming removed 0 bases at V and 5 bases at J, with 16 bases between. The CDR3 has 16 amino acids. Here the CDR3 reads CASSEAPGARGETQYF. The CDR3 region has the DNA TGTGCCAGCAGTGAAGCGCCGGGAGCAAGAGGGGAGACCCAGTACTTC.

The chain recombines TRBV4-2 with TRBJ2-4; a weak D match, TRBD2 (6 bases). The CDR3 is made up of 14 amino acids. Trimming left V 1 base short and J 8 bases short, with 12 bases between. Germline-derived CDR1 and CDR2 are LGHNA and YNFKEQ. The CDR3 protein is CASSQVQGGDIQYF. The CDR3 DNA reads TGTGCCAGCAGCCAAGTGCAGGGAGGAGACATTCAGTACTTC.

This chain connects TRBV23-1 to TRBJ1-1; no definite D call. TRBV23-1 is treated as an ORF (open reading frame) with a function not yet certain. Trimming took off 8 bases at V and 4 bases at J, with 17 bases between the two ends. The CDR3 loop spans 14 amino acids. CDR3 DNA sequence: TGCGCCAGCCGGGGAGTCGTGTGTGGCACTGAAGCTTTCTTT. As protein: CASRGVVCGTEAFF.

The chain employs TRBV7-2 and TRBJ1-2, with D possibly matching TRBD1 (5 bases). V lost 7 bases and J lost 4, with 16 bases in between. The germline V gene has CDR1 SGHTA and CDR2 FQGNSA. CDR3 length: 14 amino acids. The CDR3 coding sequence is TGTGCCAGCACCACGCGGGGGGGTGTCTATGGCTACACCTTC. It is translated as CASTTRGGVYGYTF. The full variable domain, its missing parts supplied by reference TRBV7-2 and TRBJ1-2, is GAGVSQSPSNKVTEKGKDVELRCDPISGHTALYWYRQSLGQGLEFLIYFQGNSAPDKSGLPSDRFSAERTGGSVSTLTIQRTQQEDSAVYLCASTTRGGVYGYTFGSGTRLTVV.

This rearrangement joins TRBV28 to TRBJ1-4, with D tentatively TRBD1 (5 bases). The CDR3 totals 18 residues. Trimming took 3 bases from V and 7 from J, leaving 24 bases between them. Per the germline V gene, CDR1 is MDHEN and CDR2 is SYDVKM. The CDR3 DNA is TGTGCCAGCAGTTTTAGTAACGTCAGACGGCGAAGGGGTGAAAAACTGTTTTTT. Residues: CASSFSNVRRRRGEKLFF.

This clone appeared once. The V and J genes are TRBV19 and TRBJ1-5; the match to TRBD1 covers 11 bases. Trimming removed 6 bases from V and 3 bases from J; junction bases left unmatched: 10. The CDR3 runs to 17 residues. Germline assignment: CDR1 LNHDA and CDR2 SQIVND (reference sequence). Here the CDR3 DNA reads TGTGCCAGTAGCCAATATTGGACAGGGGGCTACAATCAGCCCCAGCATTTT. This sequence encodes CASSQYWTGGYNQPQHF.

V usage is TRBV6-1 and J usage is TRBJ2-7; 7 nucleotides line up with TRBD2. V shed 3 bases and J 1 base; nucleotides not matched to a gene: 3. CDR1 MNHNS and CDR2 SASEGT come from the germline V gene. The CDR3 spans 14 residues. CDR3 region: CASSDMRGSYEQYF. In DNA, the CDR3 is TGTGCCAGCAGTGACATGCGGGGGTCCTACGAGCAGTACTTC.

CDR3 nucleotides: TGTGCCACCAGCAGAGATCAGGCCGGAGGCATGGCCCAGTACTTC. Protein product: CATSRDQAGGMAQYF. V is TRBV15 and J is TRBJ2-5; D is possibly TRBD2 (5 bases). The CDR3 has 15 residues. V gave up 0 bases and J gave up 9 bases, with 17 bases separating them. Germline V CDR1 and CDR2: LNHNV, YYDKDF (reference sequence).

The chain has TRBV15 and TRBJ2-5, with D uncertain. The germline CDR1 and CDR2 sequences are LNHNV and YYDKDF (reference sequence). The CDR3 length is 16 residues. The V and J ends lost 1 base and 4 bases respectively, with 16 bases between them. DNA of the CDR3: TGTGCCACCAGCAGAGGTTTATCGGGTAGCACAGAGACCCAGTACTTC. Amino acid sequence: CATSRGLSGSTETQYF.

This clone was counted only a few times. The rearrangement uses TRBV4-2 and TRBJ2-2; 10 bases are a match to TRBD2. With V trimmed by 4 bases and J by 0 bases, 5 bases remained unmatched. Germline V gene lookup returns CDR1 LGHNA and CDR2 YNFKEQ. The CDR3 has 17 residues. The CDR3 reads CASSPRSGGANTGELFF. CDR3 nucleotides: TGTGCCAGCAGCCCCCGGAGCGGGGGGGCGAACACCGGGGAGCTGTTTTTT.

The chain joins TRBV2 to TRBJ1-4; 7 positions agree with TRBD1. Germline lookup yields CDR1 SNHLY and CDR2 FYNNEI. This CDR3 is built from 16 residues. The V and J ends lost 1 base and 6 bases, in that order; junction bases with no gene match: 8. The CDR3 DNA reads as TGTGCCAGCAGTGAAGTAAAAAGGGGGCATGATGAAAAACTGTTTTTT. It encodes CASSEVKRGHDEKLFF.

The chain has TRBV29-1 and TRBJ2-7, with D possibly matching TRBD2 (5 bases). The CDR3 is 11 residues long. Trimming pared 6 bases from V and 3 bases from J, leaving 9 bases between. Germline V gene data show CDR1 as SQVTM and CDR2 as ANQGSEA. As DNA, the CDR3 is TGCAGCGTCTTGGGAGACTACGAGCAGTACTTC. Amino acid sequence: CSVLGDYEQYF.

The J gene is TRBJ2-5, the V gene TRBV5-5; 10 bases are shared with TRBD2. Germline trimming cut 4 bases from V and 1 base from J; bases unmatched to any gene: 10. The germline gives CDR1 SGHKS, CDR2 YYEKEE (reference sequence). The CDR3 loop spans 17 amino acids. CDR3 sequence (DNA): TGTGCCAGCAGCCCGCTGAGAAAGCGGGGGGGCCAAGAGACCCAGTACTTC. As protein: CASSPLRKRGGQETQYF.

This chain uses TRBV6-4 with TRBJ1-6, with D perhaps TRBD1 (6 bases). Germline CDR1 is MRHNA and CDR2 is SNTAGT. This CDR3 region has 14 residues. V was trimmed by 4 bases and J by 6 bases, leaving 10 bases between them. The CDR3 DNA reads TGTGCCAGCAGTGCAACCAGGGGTAATTCACCCCTCCACTTT. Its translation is CASSATRGNSPLHF.

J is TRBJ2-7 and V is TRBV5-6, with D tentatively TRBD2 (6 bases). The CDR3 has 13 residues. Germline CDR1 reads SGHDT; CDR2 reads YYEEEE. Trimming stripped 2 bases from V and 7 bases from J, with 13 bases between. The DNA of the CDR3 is TGTGCCAGCAGCTTAGTTAGCGGAAGGGAGCAGTACTTC. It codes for CASSLVSGREQYF.

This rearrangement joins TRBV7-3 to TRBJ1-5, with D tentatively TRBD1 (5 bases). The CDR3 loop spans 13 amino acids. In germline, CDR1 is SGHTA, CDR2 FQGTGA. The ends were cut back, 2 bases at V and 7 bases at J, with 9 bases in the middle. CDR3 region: CASSLGARQPQHF. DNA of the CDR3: TGTGCCAGCAGCTTAGGGGCTCGGCAGCCCCAGCATTTT.

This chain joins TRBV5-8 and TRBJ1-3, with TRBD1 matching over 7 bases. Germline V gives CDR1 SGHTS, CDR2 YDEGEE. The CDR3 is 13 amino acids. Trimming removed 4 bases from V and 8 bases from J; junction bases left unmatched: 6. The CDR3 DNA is TGTGCCAGCAGCAAAGGACAGGTTGACACCATATATTTT. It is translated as CASSKGQVDTIYF.